This TCR beta chain stems from a study of identical twins listed by TCRdb under 2016. About the investigation overall: TCR alpha and beta repertoires from monozygotic twins, unrelated adults of various ages and cord blood were deep-sequenced to test whether fetal clonotypes persist. To rule out contamination, replicate twin experiments were performed at different times with different library preparation protocols. Overall study outcomes, separate from this receptor: Invariant T cells such as MAIT and iNKT could partly confound zero-insertion analyses, although diverse VJ usage argued against such confounding for most clonotypes. The excess sharing between twins in beta out-of-frame sequences was weaker because fewer shared sequences reduced the signal-to-noise ratio. Abundant cord blood beta clonotypes carried fewer insertions; young adult naive repertoires showed a weaker similar trend, while memory repertoires showed none. Compared with coincidental sharing between unrelated individuals, out-of-frame TCR alpha sequences shared between twins showed an excess of sequences with low generation probability. In monozygotic twins, recombination models systematically underestimated out-of-frame TCR alpha sharing, but the models matched the sharing seen between unrelated individuals. Because the same donors could not be followed over many years, the conclusions relied on cross-sectional statistical analysis.

The receptor library was made with 5' RACE. Sequencing used an Illumina HiSeq 2000. A universal primer binding site was introduced by template switching, and a unique molecular identifier was present in the final cDNA, enabling accurate counting of TCR cDNA molecules. Specific primers in the conserved constant-segment region were used to synthesize first-strand cDNA for TCR alpha and beta chains. To control for contamination, each cDNA library was double barcoded with a SMART-Mk sample barcode plus Illumina barcodes. Two successive PCR steps introduced TruSeq adapter sequences along with Illumina sample barcodes. TCR alpha and beta cDNA libraries were sequenced on the Illumina HiSeq platform with custom primers. The source study handled its data this way. Unique molecular identifiers were extracted from raw reads with MiGEC, and CDR3 positions were determined with MiXCR. For each individual, recombination models were inferred using an EM algorithm with the repgenHMM and IGoR tools. Shared clonotypes were analyzed with the tcR package in R, and sharing was normalized by the product of cloneset sizes. To study raw recombination free of thymic and clonal selection effects, out-of-frame nonproductive sequences were analyzed. TCRdb trimmed public reads at Q25 via fastp, called clones via MiXCR and kept in-frame beta chains. Under each unique CDR3 protein, matching rows form one entry showing the most common genes and DNA. V and J calls and clone size were set by TCRdb, not the authors. The sample records hundreds of thousands of distinct CDR3 sequences, 18% of which are singletons. The ten largest make up under 15% of the sample.

Every donor in the study was a healthy Caucasian. Three pairs of female monozygotic twins, all aged roughly 18 to 29 years, made up the twin cohort. The RNA used for TCR libraries was isolated from peripheral blood mononuclear cells. Remarks on this clonotype: Its antigen is currently not known. The record has no base qualities; no much larger clone is one base away.

The CDR1 and CDR2 encoded by the germline V gene are MNHEY and SVGAGI. CDR3 length: 14 amino acids, cysteine to phenylalanine. Only the CDR3 portion is preserved as DNA: 42 bases, with reading frame beginning at the first base. Clipping removes 4 bases from V and 2 bases from J, with 4 as the unmatched junction base count. The sample also formed part of further work on T cells expressing NK-cell markers. The second study's authors report: TCR beta-chain repertoires were profiled in sorted CD3+CD56+NKG2C+, CD3+CD56+NKG2C- and CD3+CD56-NKG2C+ T-cell subsets from roughly eight donors. Seven of the eight sequenced donors were HCMV-seropositive and one was HCMV-seronegative. To restrict sorting to alphabetaTCR-expressing T cells, an anti-gammadeltaTCR antibody was added in several experiments. For five or six donors, the dominant CD3+CD56+NKG2C+ clonotypes were among the top 10 CD8+ clonotypes and accounted for roughly 1.0-8% of CD8+ T cells. Those dominant clonotypes were again the most abundant among CD3+CD56-NKG2C+ cells in several donors, at about 25-65%. Whether the expanded NKG2C-expressing T cell clones were specific for HCMV antigens remained unclear. The study sequenced eight donors, all healthy volunteers chosen at random: three men and five women. HCMV serostatus was determined by detecting HCMV-specific IgG in serum with a commercial ELISA kit. For 5 or 6 donors, unsorted PBMC were also used to sequence bulk peripheral blood T-cell repertoires. MIGEC was used to demultiplex reads and group reads by UMI, and MiTCR was used to assemble and quantify clonotypes. To remove erroneous sequences, TCR cDNA sequences were retained only when supported by two or more reads. The tcR package was used for downstream repertoire analysis, and clonotypes were matched across fractions by CDR3 nucleotide sequence plus V segment. VDJmatch was used to annotate antigen specificity against VDJdb, with one amino acid substitution in CDR3 permitted.

This sequence was found in a woman between 18 and 30 years old in good health. The material sequenced was PBMCs. The sequence joins TRBV6-5 to TRBJ1-2; 7 bases in the middle match TRBD1. Here is the DNA: TGTGCCAGCAGTTCTCTGGGACAGAACTATGGCTACACCTTC. Translated, this is CASSSLGQNYGYTF.